Listed here are 18 T cell receptor beta chains from one sample, sequenced in a study of T cell responses to AZD1222 COVID-19 vaccine. Assay: immunoSEQ multiplex PCR; the TCRdb copy retains only in-frame clones and omits some. The sample has some 130,000 clones; around nine tenths are singletons. Specimen: peripheral blood, collected on day 0 of AZD1222 vaccination. These receptors all come from an adult in good health.

This chain links TRBV5-4 with TRBJ1-2; the match to TRBD1 covers 7 bases. There are 16 residues in the CDR3. Trimming removed 0 bases from V and 0 bases from J; junction bases left unmatched: 5. The germline CDR1 and CDR2 sequences are SGHNT and YYREEE (reference sequence). The CDR3 coding sequence is TGTGCCAGCAGCTTGGTGGGGACAGCTCCTAACTATGGCTACACCTTC. This encodes CASSLVGTAPNYGYTF.

The J gene is TRBJ2-6, the V gene TRBV3-1 (or the pseudogene TRBV3-2); no reliable D call. Per the germline V gene, CDR1 is LGHDT and CDR2 is YNNKEL (reference sequence). V was clipped by 7 bases and J by 0 bases, with 13 bases between them. The CDR3 is 16 residues long. The CDR3 DNA reads as TGTGCCAGCACCGAGGCGCCCGACTCTGGGGCCAACGTCCTGACTTTC. Its translation: CASTEAPDSGANVLTF.

The rearrangement uses TRBV2 and TRBJ1-1; the D gene is possibly TRBD1 (5 bases). Germline V gene data show CDR1 as SNHLY and CDR2 as FYNNEI. The V end was cut by 0 bases, the J end by 2 bases, with 16 bases between. This CDR3 region has 17 residues. The CDR3, as DNA: TGTGCCAGCAGTGAAGCGCGATCTGGGGGACCAAACACTGAAGCTTTCTTT. Protein product: CASSEARSGGPNTEAFF. Together with reference TRBV2 and TRBJ1-1, the CDR3 gives the full variable domain: EPEVTQTPSHQVTQMGQEVILRCVPISNHLYFYWYRQILGQKVEFLVSFYNNEISEKSEIFDDQFSVERPDGSNFTLKIRSTKLEDSAMYFCASSEARSGGPNTEAFFGQGTRLTVV.

The chain links TRBV30 to TRBJ2-7; D is unclear. The V end lost 2 bases, the J end lost 4 bases, and 12 bases lay between the germline ends. This CDR3 spans 13 amino acids. The germline CDR1 and CDR2 sequences are GTSNPN and SVGIG (reference sequence). The CDR3: CAWSTTLTYEQYF. The CDR3, as DNA: TGTGCCTGGAGTACTACTTTAACTTACGAGCAGTACTTC. Full variable domain (outside the CDR3, taken from reference TRBV30 and TRBJ2-7): SQTIHQWPATLVQPVGSPLSLECTVEGTSNPNLYWYRQAAGRGLQLLFYSVGIGQISSEVPQNLSASRPQDRQFILSSKKLLLSDSGFYLCAWSTTLTYEQYFGPGTRLTVT.

This rearrangement joins TRBV12-3 or TRBV12-4 to TRBJ2-5; possible D gene TRBD2, 5 bases. This CDR3 region has 13 residues. Deletions cut 3 bases from V and 2 bases from J, with 7 bases between. This chain's CDR3 is CASSLWRQETQYF. The CDR3 nucleotides are TGTGCCAGCAGTTTGTGGAGGCAAGAGACCCAGTACTTC.

This clone was found a few times. The chain uses TRBV20-1 and TRBJ2-7; TRBD1 aligns across 8 bases. In germline, CDR1 is DFQATT, CDR2 SNEGSKA (reference sequence). The length of the CDR3 is 14 residues. V shed 4 bases, J shed 3 bases, and the junction held 8 bases outside the gene matches. CDR3 residues: CSAIDRGRIYEQYF. The CDR3 DNA follows: TGCAGTGCTATTGACAGGGGCCGTATCTACGAGCAGTACTTC.

The chain couples TRBV18 to TRBJ1-2; 9 nucleotides align to TRBD1. V trimming: 2 bases; J trimming: 10 bases; junction bases outside the gene matches: 11. Per germline, CDR1 KGHSH and CDR2 LQKENI. This CDR3 is built from 15 residues. The CDR3, as DNA: TGTGCCAGCTCACCAATCCGGGACAGGGAAAAGGACTACACCTTC. It yields the protein CASSPIRDREKDYTF. Filled out from reference TRBV18 and TRBJ1-2, the complete variable domain reads NAGVMQNPRHLVRRRGQEARLRCSPMKGHSHVYWYRQLPEEGLKFMVYLQKENIIDESGMPKERFSAEFPKEGPSILRIQQVVRGDSAAYFCASSPIRDREKDYTFGSGTRLTVV.

This chain links TRBV27 with TRBJ2-7, with D tentatively TRBD1 (6 bases). Trimming shortened V by 3 bases and J by 1 base, and 10 bases separated the two germline ends. Germline CDR1 is MNHEY and CDR2 is SMNVEV (reference sequence). The CDR3 runs to 14 residues. The CDR3 DNA is TGTGCCAGCAGTTTGGGCAGGGGTTCCTACGAGCAGTACTTC. Its translation: CASSLGRGSYEQYF.

The rearrangement uses TRBV7-8 and TRBJ1-5; D possibly corresponds to TRBD1 (5 bases). The CDR3 spans 13 residues. The V end was cut by 5 bases, the J end by 7 bases, with 12 bases between. The germline CDR1 and CDR2 sequences are SGHVS and FQNEAQ. As DNA, the CDR3 is TGTGCCAGCAGCCAGGGTGTGGGCCAGCCCCAGCATTTT. Protein product: CASSQGVGQPQHF.

The rearrangement uses TRBV2 and TRBJ2-7; TRBD1 might be the D (6 bases). The CDR3 sequence is 14 residues long. CDR1 is SNHLY, CDR2 FYNNEI, per germline. Trimming removed 4 bases from V and 7 bases from J, with 17 bases in between. CDR3 nucleotides: TGTGCCAGCAGTGTCCGCAGGGGAAGAGGGGAGCAGTACTTC. It translates to CASSVRRGRGEQYF.

The chain combines TRBV12-3 or TRBV12-4 with TRBJ2-1; the match to TRBD2 covers 8 bases. CDR3 length: 12 amino acids. The V segment lost 3 bases and the J segment 13 bases; nucleotides outside the gene matches: 5. The CDR3 here is CASSFGTSIQFF. In DNA form, the CDR3 reads TGTGCCAGCAGTTTCGGGACTAGTATACAGTTCTTC.

CDR3 sequence reads: CASTPRTGDNSYEQYF. CDR3 bases: TGTGCCAGCACCCCTCGTACGGGAGATAACTCCTACGAGCAGTACTTC. This chain uses TRBV21-1 with TRBJ2-7; TRBD2 is taken as the D call from the table, unchecked against the DNA. TRBV21-1 is tagged as a pseudogene. This CDR3 spans 16 amino acids.

This rearrangement joins TRBV7-3 to TRBJ2-3, with D possibly being TRBD1 or TRBD2 (6 bases each). The CDR3 has 20 amino acids. Per the germline V gene, CDR1 is SGHTA and CDR2 is FQGTGA. V was pared by 5 bases and J by 4 bases, with 31 bases between. The CDR3 region has the DNA TGTGCCAGCAGCCCCGATGGGCCCGGGGGCCCAGAGAGAGGATCAGATACGCAGTATTTT. Translation: CASSPDGPGGPERGSDTQYF.

V gene TRBV7-6 combines with J gene TRBJ2-1; TRBD2 matches 14 bases. V gave up 1 base and J gave up 2 bases; unmatched junction bases: 10. CDR3 length: 20 residues. Germline values: CDR1 SGHVS, CDR2 FNYEAQ. The CDR3 DNA is TGTGCCAGCAGCTTAGACCCGGGACTAGCGGGAGTGGGGGCCTACAATGAGCAGTTCTTC. Translating it yields CASSLDPGLAGVGAYNEQFF.

This chain joins TRBV5-1 and TRBJ1-3; D not certain. Germline V lookup: CDR1 SGHRS, CDR2 YFSETQ. The V and J ends lost 0 bases and 7 bases respectively, with 14 bases between them. The CDR3 covers 15 residues. The CDR3 protein is CASSLVSGLENTIYF. The CDR3 nucleotides read TGCGCCAGCAGCTTGGTGTCAGGCCTTGAGAACACCATATATTTT.

The chain couples TRBV29-1 to TRBJ1-1, with 7 bases fitting TRBD1. The germline V gene has CDR1 SQVTM and CDR2 ANQGSEA. V was clipped by 2 bases and J by 4 bases; unmatched bases: 7. This CDR3 is built from 14 residues. The CDR3, as DNA: TGCAGCGTTGAATGGGGTTCAGGGGGCACTGAAGCTTTCTTT. Translation: CSVEWGSGGTEAFF.

The V call is TRBV29-1, the J call TRBJ1-1; tentatively, D is TRBD1 (6 bases). The ends were cut back, 7 bases at V and 6 bases at J, with 24 bases in the middle. This CDR3 has 15 residues. Germline V gene data show CDR1 as SQVTM and CDR2 as ANQGSEA. This CDR3 is CSGEGGLEMFAEAFF. CDR3 in DNA: TGCAGCGGGGAGGGGGGCCTTGAGATGTTCGCTGAAGCTTTCTTT.

Here the CDR3 DNA reads TGTGCCAGCAGCTTGGCCCAAGAGACCCAGTACTTC. Its protein product is CASSLAQETQYF. This chain joins TRBV5-4 and TRBJ2-5; D is unclear. V was cut by 0 bases and J by 1 base, with 1 base left in between. Germline CDR1 SGHNT, CDR2 YYREEE (reference sequence). This CDR3 contains 12 residues.